This T cell receptor beta chain was sequenced for a study of cytomegalovirus exposure and HLA in healthy donors. As to this clone: The target antigen is unknown. In the same sample, other DNA sequences code for this CDR3.

Germline CDR1 is SGHDT and CDR2 is YYEEEE. The length of the CDR3 is 13 residues. V was clipped by 1 base and J by 2 bases, with 6 bases between them. It was with 60 Vbeta and 13 Jbeta primers that the PCR ran. Libraries were prepared by immunoSEQ multiplex PCR; TCRdb keeps only in-frame clonotypes and omits some of them. Of about 190,000 clones detected, about 80% appear once; the ten largest clones hold around 1%. Study-wide points: Reports indicate that TCR beta sequences accurately predicted the HLA-A and HLA-B alleles of most subjects. With later analysis, a missense DCLRE1C variant became linked to TCR beta V- and J-gene trimming.

The specimen sequenced was PBMCs. The V and J genes are TRBV5-6 and TRBJ1-2, with D possibly TRBD1 on 6 matching bases. This receptor was obtained from a woman in her 40s in good health and CMV-seronegative. In nucleotides, the CDR3 is TGTGCCAGCAGCTTGCAGGGGAACTATGGCTACACCTTC. Translating gives CASSLQGNYGYTF.